This TCR beta chain was obtained from a study of tumor-infiltrating lymphocytes in primary liver carcinoma. Unsorted whole blood supplied the blood RNA, and germline DNA was isolated too. Treatment-naive at the time, the patients had chronic HBV infection. Reverse transcription of approximately 500 ng total RNA with a constant-region primer produced TCR beta cDNA. For TCR beta, libraries were produced by three nested multiplex PCR rounds using slightly modified ARM-PCR. One entry per CDR3 protein, called by TCRdb with MiXCR from the multiplex PCR reads. The sample has approximately 330,000 distinct CDR3 sequences, approximately 65% seen once. The receptor was isolated from a man in his forties with primary liver carcinoma and hepatitis B virus infection. Sequencing input: peripheral blood.

CDR3 nucleotide sequence: TGTGCCAGCAGCCCTGGGACTAGCGGGACCGGGGGGACCCAGTACTTC. Translation gives CASSPGTSGTGGTQYF. The V call is TRBV5-4, the J call TRBJ2-5; 13 bases are shared with TRBD2. CDR3 length equals 16 residues. After removal of 4 bases from V and 7 bases from J, the junction contained 10 bases not matched to a gene. Germline loops: CDR1 SGHNT, CDR2 YYREEE (reference sequence).